One sample yielded the 28 T cell receptor beta chains listed below, sequenced in a study of blood T cell repertoires in COVID-19. Sequencing used immunoSEQ multiplex PCR; TCRdb keeps in-frame clones, though not all of them. This repertoire shows fewer than 350,000 clones, roughly 85% found once; its top ten account for roughly 6.3%. The sequenced sample consisted of PBMCs or T cells enriched from blood (not recorded which). The receptors shown here come from a woman aged 40 to 50 who had recovered from COVID-19.

V gene TRBV14 combines with J gene TRBJ1-2; D not certain. V gave up 1 base and J gave up 2 bases, with 5 bases separating them. Germline CDR1 reads SGHDN; CDR2 reads FVKESK. This CDR3 contains 13 residues. This chain's CDR3 is CASSQVRNYGYTF. The CDR3 DNA reads as TGTGCCAGCAGCCAAGTCAGGAACTATGGCTACACCTTC. Full variable domain (outside the CDR3, taken from reference TRBV14 and TRBJ1-2): EAGVTQFPSHSVIEKGQTVTLRCDPISGHDNLYWYRRVMGKEIKFLLHFVKESKQDESGMPNNRFLAERTGGTYSTLKVQPAELEDSGVYFCASSQVRNYGYTFGSGTRLTVV.

This chain links TRBV2 with TRBJ2-3; 7 bases align to TRBD1. Germline V CDR1 and CDR2: SNHLY, FYNNEI. The CDR3 is 13 amino acids. The J segment lost 5 bases and the V segment lost 6 bases, leaving 5 bases of the junction unmatched. The CDR3 DNA reads as TGTGCCAGCAGCGCGAACAGGGGAGATACGCAGTATTTT. It codes for CASSANRGDTQYF. Looking up the rest from reference TRBV2 and TRBJ2-3 gives the full variable domain: EPEVTQTPSHQVTQMGQEVILRCVPISNHLYFYWYRQILGQKVEFLVSFYNNEISEKSEIFDDQFSVERPDGSNFTLKIRSTKLEDSAMYFCASSANRGDTQYFGPGTRLTVL.

The chain employs TRBV27 and TRBJ2-7, with 10 bases matching TRBD1. This CDR3 contains 15 residues. The junction had 4 bases not matched to a gene; V was cut back by 3 bases and J by 2 bases. Looked up from germline, CDR1 is MNHEY and CDR2 is SMNVEV (reference sequence). This CDR3 is CASSLFGQGAYEQYF. The CDR3 DNA reads TGTGCCAGCAGTTTGTTTGGACAGGGGGCCTACGAGCAGTACTTC.

The chain has TRBV27 and TRBJ2-3; 10 nucleotides line up with TRBD2. The junction had 1 base not matched to a gene; V was cut back by 2 bases and J by 2 bases. The CDR3 extends over 15 amino acids. Germline V lookup: CDR1 MNHEY, CDR2 SMNVEV (reference sequence). This chain's CDR3 is CASSLLAGATDTQYF. The CDR3 DNA reads TGTGCCAGCAGTTTACTAGCGGGGGCCACAGATACGCAGTATTTT.

This chain joins TRBV2 and TRBJ2-2; perhaps TRBD2 as D (5 bases). The CDR3 is 12 residues long. CDR1 SNHLY and CDR2 FYNNEI come from the germline V gene. V lost 6 bases to trimming and J lost 6 bases, with 8 bases between them. CDR3 coding DNA: TGTGCCAGCAGGCCAGCGGCCGGGGAGCTGTTTTTT. Translating it yields CASRPAAGELFF.

This clone came up once. The chain combines TRBV6-5 with TRBJ2-1; TRBD2 agrees at 8 bases. The V and J ends lost 1 base and 7 bases, in that order; junction bases with no gene match: 6. The CDR3 has 15 residues. Germline V gene lookup returns CDR1 MNHEY and CDR2 SVGAGI. The CDR3 bases are TGTGCCAGCAGTTACTGGGGGACTAGTGGGAATGAGCAGTTCTTC. As protein: CASSYWGTSGNEQFF.

This clone was seen a handful of times. The rearrangement joins TRBV30 to TRBJ2-7; 10 positions agree with TRBD2. Germline V gene data show CDR1 as GTSNPN and CDR2 as SVGIG (reference sequence). The CDR3 totals 14 residues. The J segment lost 7 bases and the V segment lost 2 bases, leaving 8 bases of the junction unmatched. The chain's CDR3 is CAWSYSGRKDEQYF. The DNA for the CDR3 is TGTGCCTGGAGTTATAGCGGGAGGAAAGATGAGCAGTACTTC.

The V call is TRBV15, the J call TRBJ1-5, with D tentatively TRBD1 (6 bases). CDR1 LNHNV and CDR2 YYDKDF come from the germline V gene (reference sequence). Trimming pared 4 bases from V and 7 bases from J, leaving 14 bases between. This CDR3 region has 14 residues. The CDR3 DNA sequence: TGTGCCACCAGCAAGCAGGGGATTTGGCAGCCCCAGCATTTT. Residues: CATSKQGIWQPQHF.

The gene calls are TRBV3-1 (or the pseudogene TRBV3-2) and TRBJ2-3; D unclear. Germline V CDR1 and CDR2: LGHDT, YNNKEL (reference sequence). V was cut by 1 base and J by 0 bases, with 11 bases left in between. This CDR3 region has 16 residues. The CDR3, as DNA: TGTGCCAGCAGCCAAGGTCTACCCAGGAGCACAGATACGCAGTATTTT. Its translation is CASSQGLPRSTDTQYF.

This clone was found a few times. The V and J genes are TRBV27 and TRBJ2-3; 11 nucleotides agree with TRBD2. The CDR3 length is 17 residues. The trim removed 7 bases at V and 2 bases at J, leaving 11 bases unmatched. Germline V gene lookup returns CDR1 MNHEY and CDR2 SMNVEV (reference sequence). For the CDR3, the DNA is TGTGCCAGCACCCCCGGGCGACTAGCGGGAACCACAGATACGCAGTATTTT. Translation: CASTPGRLAGTTDTQYF.

This clone was found a few times. V is TRBV30 and J is TRBJ2-7; the D gene is possibly TRBD2 (6 bases). This CDR3 spans 13 amino acids. Per the germline V gene, CDR1 is GTSNPN and CDR2 is SVGIG (reference sequence). Trimming took 0 bases from V and 7 from J, leaving 13 bases between them. The CDR3 here is CAWSVYRRGEQYF. DNA for the CDR3: TGTGCCTGGAGTGTATATAGGAGGGGAGAGCAGTACTTC. Variable domain in full (rest from reference TRBV30 and TRBJ2-7): SQTIHQWPATLVQPVGSPLSLECTVEGTSNPNLYWYRQAAGRGLQLLFYSVGIGQISSEVPQNLSASRPQDRQFILSSKKLLLSDSGFYLCAWSVYRRGEQYFGPGTRLTVT.

The genes are TRBV6-2 or TRBV6-3 and TRBJ2-3; a weak D match, TRBD1 (5 bases). Trimming stripped 0 bases from V and 3 bases from J, with 7 bases between. Germline CDR1 reads MNHEY; CDR2 reads SVGEGT. The CDR3 consists of 14 residues. CDR3 residues: CASSYSDSTDTQYF. The DNA of the CDR3 is TGTGCCAGCAGTTACTCTGACAGTACAGATACGCAGTATTTT.

The CDR3 reads CASSASPSYEQYF. The CDR3 DNA reads as TGTGCCAGCAGCGCTAGTCCCTCCTACGAGCAGTACTTC. This chain joins TRBV7-2 and TRBJ2-7; D is uncertain. V lost 5 bases to trimming and J lost 0 bases, with 8 bases between them. CDR3 length: 13 residues. Germline V gives CDR1 SGHTA, CDR2 FQGNSA.

This chain joins TRBV7-3 and TRBJ2-2; the D gene is possibly TRBD2 (5 bases). The V gene lost 2 bases and the J gene lost 5 bases, with 9 bases spanning the gap. The CDR3 runs to 14 residues. The germline CDR1 and CDR2 sequences are SGHTA and FQGTGA. Here the CDR3 DNA reads TGTGCCAGCAGCTTATCCCGCGGGACCGGGGAGCTGTTTTTT. Encoded protein: CASSLSRGTGELFF.

The rearrangement joins TRBV13 to TRBJ2-5; D possibly corresponds to TRBD2 (6 bases). Germline V gives CDR1 PRHDT, CDR2 FYEKMQ (reference sequence). The V end was cut by 5 bases, the J end by 5 bases, with 12 bases between. The CDR3 is 13 residues long. CDR3 DNA sequence: TGTGCCAGCAGCAAAGCGGGTTTGGAGACCCAGTACTTC. Its protein product is CASSKAGLETQYF.

The sample holds one count of this clone. V usage is TRBV9 and J usage is TRBJ2-1, with D uncertain. Between the trimmed V and J ends, which lost 4 bases and 3 bases, there was a span of 8 bases. There are 13 residues in the CDR3. Germline values: CDR1 SGDLS, CDR2 YYNGEE. DNA for the CDR3: TGTGCCAGCAGCTTAACAAGCTACAATGAGCAGTTCTTC. Its translation: CASSLTSYNEQFF.

This chain connects TRBV28 to TRBJ1-6; D is unresolved. Germline CDR1 and CDR2: MDHEN and SYDVKM. This CDR3 region has 15 residues. Trimming took 1 base from V and 7 from J, leaving 11 bases between them. CDR3 amino acids: CASSLFGGRNSPLHF. In nucleotides, the CDR3 is TGTGCCAGCAGTTTATTTGGCGGTCGAAATTCACCCCTCCACTTT.

The chain recombines TRBV28 with TRBJ1-1; D gene uncertain. This CDR3 region has 12 residues. V was pared by 2 bases and J by 7 bases, with 8 bases between. Germline V gene data show CDR1 as MDHEN and CDR2 as SYDVKM. DNA for the CDR3: TGTGCCAGCAGTTTACCCCCAGGTGAAGCTTTCTTT. Protein sequence: CASSLPPGEAFF.

V is TRBV7-9 and J is TRBJ1-1; no definite D call. Germline loops: CDR1 SEHNR, CDR2 FQNEAQ (reference sequence). Between the trimmed V and J ends, which lost 5 bases and 6 bases, there was a span of 16 bases. The CDR3 extends over 14 amino acids. The CDR3 DNA reads as TGTGCCAGCAGCCACCGGACCCTTAGCGCTGAAGCTTTCTTT. It translates to CASSHRTLSAEAFF.

This chain links TRBV27 with TRBJ2-3; possibly TRBD1 for D (6 bases). Trimming removed 3 bases at V and 2 bases at J, with 12 bases between. CDR1 MNHEY and CDR2 SMNVEV come from the germline V gene (reference sequence). This CDR3 has 15 amino acids. This CDR3 is CASSFLGTLTDTQYF. Written as DNA, the CDR3 is TGTGCCAGCAGTTTTCTAGGGACACTCACAGATACGCAGTATTTT.

The chain recombines TRBV10-3 with TRBJ2-3; TRBD2 matches 12 bases. The CDR3 runs 16 residues. Trimming cost V 5 bases and J 4 bases; bases outside gene matches: 7. Per germline, CDR1 ENHRY and CDR2 SYGVKD. CDR3 residues: CAISPGLAGPADTQYF. The CDR3 DNA reads TGTGCCATCAGTCCAGGACTAGCGGGACCAGCAGATACGCAGTATTTT.

V usage is TRBV6-5 and J usage is TRBJ1-1; a weak D match, TRBD1 (6 bases). Germline V lookup: CDR1 MNHEY, CDR2 SVGAGI. Trimming removed 6 bases at V and 8 bases at J, with 19 bases between. This CDR3 comprises 14 residues. The CDR3 region is CASRRTVQALEAFF. The CDR3 DNA follows: TGTGCCAGCAGGCGGACAGTCCAGGCTTTAGAAGCTTTCTTT.

This sequence joins TRBV5-1 and TRBJ2-7; 8 bases fit TRBD1. With V trimmed by 0 bases and J by 4 bases, 12 bases remained unmatched. The CDR3 is made up of 17 amino acids. In germline, CDR1 is SGHRS, CDR2 YFSETQ. CDR3 in DNA: TGCGCCAGCAGCTTGGGTACCGGGACAGGAGCCAGGTACGAGCAGTACTTC. Residues: CASSLGTGTGARYEQYF.

This rearrangement joins TRBV30 to TRBJ2-5, with 12 bases matching TRBD2. J was trimmed by 3 bases and V by 4 bases; bases with no gene match: 6. Germline CDR1 GTSNPN, CDR2 SVGIG (reference sequence). The length of the CDR3 is 15 residues. The DNA of the CDR3 is TGTGCCTGGAACCCTCGGACTAGCGGGGAAGAGACCCAGTACTTC. Protein: CAWNPRTSGEETQYF.

This clone came up a few times. The chain recombines TRBV27 with TRBJ1-5, with TRBD1 as a possible D gene (5 bases). The CDR3 runs to 12 residues. CDR1 is MNHEY and CDR2 is SMNVEV in the germline V gene (reference sequence). The ends were cut back, 11 bases at V and 2 bases at J, with 10 bases in the middle. CDR3 in amino acids: CAAGGGNQPQHF. The DNA of the CDR3 is TGTGCCGCGGGGGGTGGCAATCAGCCCCAGCATTTT.

V usage is TRBV7-9 and J usage is TRBJ2-6; 8 positions match TRBD1. From germline, CDR1 is SEHNR and CDR2 FQNEAQ (reference sequence). With V trimmed by 1 base and J by 1 base, 9 bases remained unmatched. This CDR3 spans 19 amino acids. CDR3 nucleotides: TGTGCCAGCAGCTTAGGGCACAGGGGGAAAAAGTCTGGGGCCAACGTCCTGACTTTC. This translates into CASSLGHRGKKSGANVLTF.

This chain uses TRBV18 with TRBJ2-7, with TRBD2 matching 11 bases. V lost 5 bases to trimming and J lost 3 bases; unmatched junction nucleotides: 30. The V gene's germline CDR1 is KGHSH and CDR2 LQKENI. This CDR3 has 23 residues. The CDR3 DNA reads as TGTGCCAGCTCAACATTTTGGGGACAGGAAAAGACTAGCGGGGACTATCTGAGCTACGAGCAGTACTTC. The encoded protein is CASSTFWGQEKTSGDYLSYEQYF.

This rearrangement joins TRBV7-6 to TRBJ1-3, with D tentatively TRBD1 (6 bases). Germline-derived CDR1 and CDR2 are SGHVS and FNYEAQ. The CDR3 spans 16 residues. V lost 2 bases and J 0 bases, leaving 11 bases between the germline ends. CDR3 nucleotides: TGTGCCAGCAGCTTACGGCAGGGGCCCTCTGGAAACACCATATATTTT. Its protein is CASSLRQGPSGNTIYF.